This T cell receptor (beta chain) was captured by sequencing in a study of blood T cell repertoires in COVID-19. Whole-study context: From the United States, Italy and Spain came samples of acute and convalescent COVID-19.

The V and J ends lost 2 bases and 2 bases respectively, with 6 bases between them. The CDR3 runs to 13 residues. Germline CDR1 is LNHDA and CDR2 is SQIVND (reference sequence). Repertoires were generated with immunoSEQ multiplex PCR, while TCRdb's copy carries only in-frame clones and drops some. The sample contains 230,000 or so clones, 70% to 90% of which appear only once. The source of this sequence is a woman between 45 and 65 years old who had been exposed to COVID-19. The sample was PBMCs or T cells enriched from blood (not recorded which). The chain employs TRBV19 and TRBJ1-1; no clear D gene. CDR3 protein: CASSITYNTEAFF. DNA for the CDR3: TGTGCCAGTAGTATAACATACAACACTGAAGCTTTCTTT.